Listed here are 7 T cell receptor beta chains from one sample, sequenced in a study of technical replicates of blood from a few donors. TCRdb keeps only in-frame clones here, not all; method: immunoSEQ multiplex PCR. In the table there are approximately 59,000 clones, more than 75% of which are singletons. Input material: PBMCs. The receptors stem from a human donor in good health. Some clones in this sample may be carry-over from other donors' samples.

CDR3 coding DNA: TGCGCCAGCAGCTTGGGGGGGCCCGGATCCTACGAGCAGTACTTC. Translating gives CASSLGGPGSYEQYF. The J gene is TRBJ2-7, the V gene TRBV5-1, with TRBD1 as a possible D gene (6 bases). This CDR3 contains 15 residues. Deletions cut 0 bases from V and 1 base from J, with 11 bases between. Germline loops: CDR1 SGHRS, CDR2 YFSETQ.

This clone was detected ten times or more. The chain couples TRBV10-1 to TRBJ2-2, with D possibly TRBD2 on 5 matching bases. Germline V gene data show CDR1 as WNHNN and CDR2 as SYGVQD (reference sequence). The V end was cut by 0 bases, the J end by 1 base, with 12 bases between. The CDR3 extends over 17 amino acids. The CDR3 coding sequence is TGCGCCAGCAGTGAGTCGACTCGTAGCGTGAACACCGGGGAGCTGTTTTTT. It encodes CASSESTRSVNTGELFF.

The CDR3 loop is CASSFAGSNQPQHF. As DNA, the CDR3 is TGTGCCAGCAGCTTTGCCGGGAGCAATCAGCCCCAGCATTTT. The V and J genes are TRBV7-2 and TRBJ1-5; D unclear. The germline V gene encodes CDR1 SGHTA and CDR2 FQGNSA. V lost 3 bases and J lost 1, with 7 bases in between. CDR3 length: 14 amino acids.

This clone is medium-sized (0.01 to 0.1%). This chain uses TRBV5-4 with TRBJ2-4; 8 bases line up with TRBD2. Unmatched junction bases numbered 7, after V lost 2 bases and J lost 3 bases. CDR1 and CDR2 (germline): SGHNT, YYREEE (reference sequence). This CDR3 comprises 16 residues. DNA for the CDR3: TGTGCCAGCAGCTTATTGACGGGGGGGGGCAAAAACATTCAGTACTTC. Protein: CASSLLTGGGKNIQYF.

The chain has TRBV6-5 and TRBJ1-1; D remains ambiguous. The V and J ends lost 6 bases and 1 base respectively, with 12 bases between them. The CDR3 spans 14 residues. Germline V gives CDR1 MNHEY, CDR2 SVGAGI. Here the CDR3 reads CASRIRYGNTEAFF. In DNA, the CDR3 is TGTGCCAGCAGAATTCGCTACGGGAACACTGAAGCTTTCTTT.

This rearrangement joins TRBV5-1 to TRBJ2-1; D is possibly TRBD1 (6 bases). Germline CDR1 reads SGHRS; CDR2 reads YFSETQ. This CDR3 contains 17 residues. V lost 3 bases and J lost 0, with 16 bases in between. The CDR3 region has the DNA TGCGCCAGCAGCTGGAAGGCAGGGACACTCTCCTACAATGAGCAGTTCTTC. It codes for CASSWKAGTLSYNEQFF.

The chain joins TRBV5-4 to TRBJ2-3; weak D call: TRBD2 (7 bases). The CDR3 runs to 12 residues. Germline-derived CDR1 and CDR2 are SGHNT and YYREEE (reference sequence). Trimming pared 3 bases from V and 13 bases from J, leaving 15 bases between. CDR3 coding DNA: TGTGCCAGCAGCTCTGGGGGGGGGCGAGAGTATTTT. This codes for CASSSGGGREYF.